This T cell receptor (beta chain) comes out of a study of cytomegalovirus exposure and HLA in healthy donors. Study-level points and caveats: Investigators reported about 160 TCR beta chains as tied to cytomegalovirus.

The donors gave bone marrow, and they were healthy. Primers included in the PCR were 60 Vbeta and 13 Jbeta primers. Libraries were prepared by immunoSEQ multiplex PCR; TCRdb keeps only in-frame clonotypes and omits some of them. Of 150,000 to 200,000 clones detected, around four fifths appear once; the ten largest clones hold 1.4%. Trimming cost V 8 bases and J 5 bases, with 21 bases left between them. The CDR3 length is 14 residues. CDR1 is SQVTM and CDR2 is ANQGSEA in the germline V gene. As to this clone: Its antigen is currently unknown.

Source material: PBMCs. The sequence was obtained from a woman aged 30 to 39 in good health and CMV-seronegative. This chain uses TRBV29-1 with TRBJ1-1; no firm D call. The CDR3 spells CSTAFRLLRTEAFF. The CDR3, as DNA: TGCAGCACCGCCTTTAGGCTACTGAGGACTGAAGCTTTCTTT.